This TCR beta chain comes out of a study of Graves' ophthalmopathy and Graves' hyperthyroidism. Amplified TCR beta CDR3 regions were obtained using RNA transcripts as template. An initial RT-PCR round employing HTBI primers preceded a second-round multiplex PCR. TCRdb reanalysed the multiplex PCR reads using MiXCR and keeps one entry per CDR3 protein. The sample lists 150,000 to 200,000 distinct CDR3 sequences; approximately 40% were seen once. Trimming removed 1 base at V and 0 bases at J, with 6 bases between. The CDR3 has 14 residues. V usage is TRBV12-3 or TRBV12-4 and J usage is TRBJ2-5; D gene ambiguous. Sequenced material: peripheral blood. This sequence originates from a man in his thirties or forties with Graves' ophthalmopathy. The CDR3, as DNA: TGTGCCAGCAGTTTAGACAGTCACCAAGAGACCCAGTACTTC. It translates to CASSLDSHQETQYF.